Below, 17 T cell receptor beta chains from the same sample are listed, as sequenced in a study of CD8+CD57+ T cells in acquired aplastic anemia. TCR beta VDJ and CDR3 were profiled, and genomic DNA was the template. TCRdb re-called the reads with MiXCR, one entry per CDR3 protein. This table has some 290,000 distinct CDR3 sequences, roughly 50% appearing once. Sequenced sample: sorted CD4+, CD8+, or CD8+CD57+ T cells (not recorded which) from PBMCs. The receptors derive from a human donor with severe aplastic anemia or a healthy control (not recorded which).

This clonotype was recorded many times. The V gene is TRBV20-1, the J gene TRBJ1-4; D is perhaps TRBD1 (5 bases). The V end was cut by 6 bases, the J end by 0 bases, with 8 bases between. The CDR3 consists of 13 residues. From germline, CDR1 is DFQATT and CDR2 SNEGSKA (reference sequence). CDR3 nucleotide sequence: TGCAGTGCCCAGGGTTCAACTAATGAAAAACTGTTTTTT. It is translated as CSAQGSTNEKLFF.

The J gene is TRBJ2-7, the V gene TRBV12-3 or TRBV12-4; D remains ambiguous. The CDR3 extends over 12 amino acids. V was trimmed by 7 bases and J by 4 bases, leaving 11 bases between them. This chain's CDR3 is CASTLHEYEQYF. CDR3 DNA sequence: TGTGCCAGCACCTTACATGAATACGAGCAGTACTTC.

This chain connects TRBV24-1 to TRBJ1-2; D is possibly TRBD1 (5 bases). Deletions cut 9 bases from V and 4 bases from J, with 11 bases between. This CDR3 comprises 12 residues. CDR1 KGHDR and CDR2 SFDVKD come from the germline V gene. The CDR3 coding sequence is TGTGCCACCCCTGGGCAGGGCTATGGCTACACCTTC. Translation gives CATPGQGYGYTF.

This clonotype was counted many times. This chain uses TRBV5-5 with TRBJ1-1; weak D call: TRBD1 (6 bases). V was trimmed by 2 bases and J by 8 bases, leaving 16 bases between them. Germline lookup yields CDR1 SGHKS and CDR2 YYEKEE (reference sequence). This CDR3 is built from 14 residues. CDR3 protein: CASSLAVRGGEAFF. The DNA of the CDR3 is TGTGCCAGCAGCTTAGCCGTAAGGGGGGGGGAAGCTTTCTTT.

The chain links TRBV12-3 or TRBV12-4 to TRBJ1-6; TRBD1 aligns across 7 bases. With V trimmed by 6 bases and J by 4 bases, 6 bases remained unmatched. This CDR3 has 15 amino acids. The CDR3, as DNA: TGTGCCAGCAGACCGCCGGGACAGTATAATTCACCCCTCCACTTT. It is translated as CASRPPGQYNSPLHF.

This chain uses TRBV29-1 with TRBJ2-3; tentatively, D is TRBD2 (6 bases). V lost 3 bases and J lost 6, with 13 bases in between. This CDR3 is built from 13 residues. The V gene's germline CDR1 is SQVTM and CDR2 ANQGSEA. The CDR3 spells CSVDVGTGDTQYF. The CDR3 coding sequence is TGCAGCGTTGATGTAGGGACTGGTGATACGCAGTATTTT.

This chain joins TRBV7-8 and TRBJ1-1; the match to TRBD1 covers 8 bases. V shed 4 bases and J 4 bases; nucleotides not matched to a gene: 8. The CDR3 length is 15 residues. Germline V gives CDR1 SGHVS, CDR2 FQNEAQ. The CDR3 nucleotides read TGTGCCAGCAGCTCCATGTCAGGGGGCGTCACTGAAGCTTTCTTT. The encoded protein is CASSSMSGGVTEAFF.

This clonotype was seen a handful of times. The chain combines TRBV12-3 or TRBV12-4 with TRBJ1-6; D uncertain. V was pared by 0 bases and J by 13 bases, with 4 bases between. The CDR3 loop spans 11 amino acids. In DNA form, the CDR3 reads TGTGCCAGCAGTTTAGCGGCGCCCCTCCACTTT. Translated, it gives CASSLAAPLHF.

Only a few counts were recorded for this clonotype. V usage is TRBV29-1 and J usage is TRBJ1-2; D unresolved. Looked up from germline, CDR1 is SQVTM and CDR2 is ANQGSEA. The CDR3 sequence is 14 residues long. V was shortened by 3 bases and J by 5 bases, with 16 bases between the two germline ends. CDR3 DNA sequence: TGCAGCGTTGACGGAGGTCAGGCTGGTTATGGCTACACCTTC. This codes for CSVDGGQAGYGYTF. Complete variable domain (other parts from reference TRBV29-1 and TRBJ1-2): SAVISQKPSRDICQRGTSLTIQCQVDSQVTMMFWYRQQPGQSLTLIATANQGSEATYESGFVIDKFPISRPNLTFSTLTVSNMSPEDSSIYLCSVDGGQAGYGYTFGSGTRLTVV.

V is TRBV19 and J is TRBJ1-6; no clear D gene. CDR3 length: 15 residues. Trimming took off 5 bases at V and 7 bases at J, with 15 bases between the two ends. The V gene's germline CDR1 is LNHDA and CDR2 SQIVND (reference sequence). CDR3 nucleotide sequence: TGTGCCAGTAGTGTAAGGTCCTTTTCCAATTCACCCCTCCACTTT. Translating gives CASSVRSFSNSPLHF. The variable domain in full, with the rest retrieved from reference TRBV19 and TRBJ1-6, is DGGITQSPKYLFRKEGQNVTLSCEQNLNHDAMYWYRQDPGQGLRLIYYSQIVNDFQKGDIAEGYSVSREKKESFPLTVTSAQKNPTAFYLCASSVRSFSNSPLHFGNGTRLTVT.

On this clonotype: The junction departs from the called germline gene at one end, perhaps through a read error. J is TRBJ2-3 and V is TRBV10-2; D perhaps matches TRBD2 (6 bases). Germline CDR1 and CDR2: WSHSY and SAAADI. The CDR3 extends over 13 amino acids. The CDR3 DNA reads as TGCGCCACGACGGGACTCACCACAGATACGCAGTATTTC. As protein: CATTGLTTDTQYF.

This clonotype showed up just once. The chain joins TRBV29-1 to TRBJ2-7, with D uncertain. The CDR3 covers 11 residues. Germline CDR1 is SQVTM and CDR2 is ANQGSEA. V was clipped by 5 bases and J by 0 bases, with 5 bases between them. As DNA, the CDR3 is TGCAGCGTTACCAGCTCCTACGAGCAGTACTTC. This sequence encodes CSVTSSYEQYF.

Concerning this clonotype: An end of the junction does not agree with germline; a read error may underlie this. The rearrangement joins TRBV4-3 to TRBJ2-3; perhaps D is TRBD1 or TRBD2 (5 bases each). The CDR3 has 16 residues. Germline V gene sequence: CDR1 LGHNA, CDR2 YSLEER. Written as DNA, the CDR3 is TGCGCCAGCAGCCAAGGGACAATCTCTAGCACAGAGACGCAGTATTTT. This gives the protein CASSQGTISSTETQYF.

This clonotype has more than one count but fewer than ten. This is likely a read error, given that the CDR3 carries no conserved phenylalanine or tryptophan at its end. The DNA is left out, because the CDR3 cannot be placed on it with certainty; the CDR3 is given as TCRdb lists it. V gene TRBV20-1 combines with J gene TRBJ1-1. Germline V gene sequence: CDR1 DFQATT, CDR2 SNEGSKA (reference sequence). The length of the CDR3 is 8 amino acids, counting both ends. Here the CDR3 reads CSARPFTG.

The chain joins TRBV7-9 to TRBJ1-5, with unresolved D. Trimming shortened V by 0 bases and J by 7 bases, and 7 bases separated the two germline ends. The CDR3 runs 13 residues. From germline, CDR1 is SEHNR and CDR2 FQNEAQ (reference sequence). CDR3 region: CASSLAQSQPQHF. The CDR3 DNA is TGTGCCAGCAGCTTAGCACAAAGCCAGCCCCAGCATTTT.

The table lists this clonotype with a few counts. Relative to the germline gene, one junction end is altered; a read error may explain this. V and J are TRBV6-5 and TRBJ1-5, with TRBD1 matching over 8 bases. Per germline, CDR1 MNHEY and CDR2 SVGAGI. This CDR3 is built from 15 residues. This chain's CDR3 is CAISVDRGIAEPQHF. CDR3 nucleotides: TGTGCCATCAGTGTCGACAGGGGAATTGCGGAGCCCCAGCATTTT.

This clonotype showed up just once. The gene calls are TRBV7-9 and TRBJ2-2; D is ambiguous. The germline CDR1 and CDR2 sequences are SEHNR and FQNEAQ (reference sequence). The CDR3 has 15 amino acids. The V gene lost 2 bases and the J gene lost 5 bases, with 12 bases spanning the gap. The CDR3 region is CASSLTATATGELFF. CDR3 nucleotide sequence: TGTGCCAGCAGCTTAACGGCAACAGCTACCGGGGAGCTGTTTTTT. Filled out from reference TRBV7-9 and TRBJ2-2, the complete variable domain reads DTGVSQNPRHKITKRGQNVTFRCDPISEHNRLYWYRQTLGQGPEFLTYFQNEAQLEKSRLLSDRFSAERPKGSFSTLEIQRTEQGDSAMYLCASSLTATATGELFFGEGSRLTVL.